This entry is about one TCR beta chain. What it recognizes is unknown. A far larger clone is one base from this, pointing to a likely read error. The entry originates in a study of OX40 agonist ivuxolimab in advanced cancers. Across the whole study: Intravenous ivuxolimab at 0.01 to 10 mg/kg was given to patients every 2 weeks. Under the entry rules, prior anti-PD-1, anti-PD-L1 or anti-CTLA-4 therapy was allowed, and about 40% had some. The study, taken as a whole, reports: More expanded clones were found, on average, in CD8+ than in CD4+ T cells. Both CD4+ and CD8+ T cell populations in blood had undergone clonal expansion by week 6 at 0.1 to 3.0 mg/kg.

Assay: immunoSEQ multiplex PCR; the TCRdb copy retains only in-frame clones and omits some. Of 35,000 or so clones listed, about three quarters are singletons. This CDR3 is built from 16 residues. Trimming removed 4 bases from V and 6 bases from J, with 21 bases in between. Germline V gene sequence: CDR1 LGHNA, CDR2 YNFKEQ. The V gene is TRBV4-2, the J gene TRBJ1-2; D remains unclear. The sequenced sample was CD4+ or CD8+ T cells sorted from blood, obtained in a trial of the OX40 agonist ivuxolimab. This clonotype was obtained from an adult with an advanced solid tumor such as melanoma, head and neck, liver or kidney cancer. The CDR3 loop reads CASSPTLNIGIHGYTF. DNA for the CDR3: TGTGCCAGCAGCCCCACACTCAATATCGGGATTCATGGCTACACCTTC.